A selection of T cell receptor beta chains follows, all from one sample in a study of cytomegalovirus exposure and HLA in healthy donors. Sequencing was performed with immunoSEQ multiplex PCR; in TCRdb, only in-frame clones are kept and a portion is missing. The repertoire holds approximately 170,000 clones, with 65% to 75% as singletons. Sequenced: PBMCs. These receptors all come from a girl under 18 in good health and CMV-seronegative. Each CDR3 is given with its conserved first and last residue. The D gene is left open where the match is weak. Only part of the rows carry a size: once, few, many, or a class if the clone is expanded.

j_call clone_size d_call v_call cdr3_nt cdr3_aa
TRBJ2-7 once TRBD1 TRBV19 TGTGCCAGTAAGATTCAGGGGGCCTACGAGCAGTACTTC CASKIQGAYEQYF
TRBJ2-3 NA NA TRBV11-2 TGTGCCAGCAGCTTAAGACGCGGAGATACGCAGTATTTT CASSLRRGDTQYF
TRBJ1-2 NA NA TRBV10-2 TGCGCCAGCACAGAAAGTGTGCTGCCTACCCGACTAGGTGGCTACACCTTC CASTESVLPTRLGGYTF
TRBJ1-1 few TRBD1 TRBV7-9 TGTGCCAGCAGCTCGGACAGGCCCAAGAACATGAACACTGAAGCTTTCTTT CASSSDRPKNMNTEAFF
TRBJ2-3 NA TRBD2 TRBV6-1 TGTGCCAGCAGTGGGAGGGAGGGATACACAGATACGCAGTATTTT CASSGREGYTDTQYF
TRBJ1-3 NA NA TRBV7-9 TGTGCCAGCCGAGCGAACTCTGGAAACACCATATATTTT CASRANSGNTIYF
TRBJ2-6 NA NA TRBV7-9 TGTGCCAGCAGCTTAGACCGAGGCAGGGTCCACTCTGGGGCCAACGTCCTGACTTTC CASSLDRGRVHSGANVLTF
TRBJ2-6 NA TRBD1 TRBV27 TGTGCCAGCAGAGGACAGGGACAAGCAGGGGCCAACGTCCTGACTTTC CASRGQGQAGANVLTF
TRBJ1-1 NA NA TRBV4-1 TGCGCCAGCAGCCAAGTGGGAGGGACGGTTCACACTGAAGCTTTCTTT CASSQVGGTVHTEAFF
TRBJ1-2 NA NA TRBV7-9 TGTGCCAGCGGCTCAGAGGAGGGCTACACCTTC CASGSEEGYTF
TRBJ2-3 NA TRBD2 TRBV7-9 TGTGCCAGCAGTACCAGCGGGGGGTTAACAGATACGCAGTATTTT CASSTSGGLTDTQYF
TRBJ1-5 NA NA TRBV7-6 TGTGCCAGCAGCTTCTCCGGGGATCAGCCCCAGCATTTT CASSFSGDQPQHF
TRBJ1-5 NA NA TRBV30 TGTGCCTGGAGGCAGGGAAATAATCAGCCCCAGCATTTT CAWRQGNNQPQHF
TRBJ1-1 NA TRBD1 TRBV5-4 TGTGCCAGCAGCTTCCCCGACAGGGACCTAACTGAAGCTTTCTTT CASSFPDRDLTEAFF
TRBJ1-2 few NA TRBV5-6 TGTGCCAGCAACCAAGACGGGGTATCCTATGGCTACACCTTC CASNQDGVSYGYTF
TRBJ1-1 NA NA TRBV18 TGTGCCAGCTCACCGGAGGCGAACACTGAAGCTTTCTTT CASSPEANTEAFF
TRBJ1-6 NA NA TRBV6-1 TGTGCCAGCACCCAGGGCATTGATTCACCCCTCCACTTT CASTQGIDSPLHF
TRBJ2-3 NA TRBD2 TRBV5-1 TGCGCCAGCAACCAGCGGGGTGGCACAGATACGCAGTATTTT CASNQRGGTDTQYF
TRBJ2-7 NA TRBD1 TRBV4-1 TGCGCCAGCAGCCACGTTTGGACAGGCACCTCCTACGAGCAGTACTTC CASSHVWTGTSYEQYF
TRBJ2-1 NA NA TRBV6-5 TGTGCCAGCTCCCTGGAGCTTGGGAGATACAATGAGCAGTTCTTC CASSLELGRYNEQFF
TRBJ1-1 NA TRBD1 TRBV5-4 TGTGCCAGCAGCTTGGCAGGGGGATTGAACACTGAAGCTTTCTTT CASSLAGGLNTEAFF
TRBJ2-3 NA NA TRBV6-5 TGTGCCAGCAGTTACTCGCGTGGCGGAACATCAGATACGCAGTATTTT CASSYSRGGTSDTQYF
TRBJ1-1 NA NA TRBV29-1 TGCAGCGCCGAAACTGGGCAGAACACTGAAGCTTTCTTT CSAETGQNTEAFF
TRBJ2-7 NA TRBD1 TRBV10-3 TGTGCCATCAGTGACCTCGGACAGGAAACGGAAGAGCAGTACTTC CAISDLGQETEEQYF
TRBJ1-6 NA NA TRBV19 TGTGCCAGTAGTCCCGGGAATTCACCCCTCCACTTT CASSPGNSPLHF
TRBJ1-5 NA NA TRBV2 TGTGCCAGCAGTACCGGGACACCAGATCAGCCCCAGCATTTT CASSTGTPDQPQHF